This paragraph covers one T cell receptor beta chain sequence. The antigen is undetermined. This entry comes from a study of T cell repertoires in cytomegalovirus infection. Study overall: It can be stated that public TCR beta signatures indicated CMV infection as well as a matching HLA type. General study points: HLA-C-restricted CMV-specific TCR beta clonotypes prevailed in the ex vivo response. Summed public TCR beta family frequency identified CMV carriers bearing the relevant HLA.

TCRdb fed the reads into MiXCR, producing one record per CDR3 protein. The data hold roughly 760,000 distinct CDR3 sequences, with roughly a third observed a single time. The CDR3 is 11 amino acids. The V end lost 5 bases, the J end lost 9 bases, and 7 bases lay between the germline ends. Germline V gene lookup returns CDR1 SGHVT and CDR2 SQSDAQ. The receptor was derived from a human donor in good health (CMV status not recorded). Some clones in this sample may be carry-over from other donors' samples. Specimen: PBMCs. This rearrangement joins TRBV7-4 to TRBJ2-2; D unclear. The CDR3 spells CASSVGRELFF. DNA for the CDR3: TGTGCCAGCAGCGTTGGGCGGGAGCTGTTTTTT.